This entry features one T cell receptor beta chain sequence. The CDR3 runs 16 residues. Germline V gene sequence: CDR1 SGHNT, CDR2 YYREEE (reference sequence). J was trimmed by 0 bases and V by 4 bases; bases with no gene match: 6. Authors' methods: Nucleated cell counts were estimated from reference gene primer amplification. Repertoires were generated with immunoSEQ multiplex PCR, while TCRdb's copy carries only in-frame clones and drops some. V and J calls plus clone size are reproduced from that table; the DNA served to infer D and trimming. The sample contains around 79,000 clones, 88% of which appear only once. The data were taken from a study of blood T cell repertoires in COVID-19. Turning to the study itself: T cells, B-cell-depleted T cells, or PBMCs supplied cDNA or gDNA.

The receptor was derived from a human donor in a cohort sampled during active COVID-19. J is TRBJ2-5 and V is TRBV5-4; 10 bases map to TRBD2. Material for sequencing was peripheral blood. CDR3 amino acids: CASSQGLAKYQETQYF. The CDR3 coding sequence is TGTGCCAGCAGCCAGGGACTAGCGAAGTACCAAGAGACCCAGTACTTC.